This T cell receptor (beta chain) derives from a study of identical twins. This clonotype appeared a few times. Its specificity is not known. Study-wide points: Cord blood's abundant beta clonotypes had fewer insertions, unlike memory repertoires. Out-of-frame TCR alpha sharing observed in monozygotic twins exceeded model estimates.

Through template switching, a universal primer site was introduced, and the cDNA contained unique molecular identifiers. TCRdb re-called the 5' RACE reads with MiXCR, one entry per CDR3 protein. Among approximately 350,000 distinct CDR3 sequences listed, about 12% were seen once. V was cut by 1 base and J by 2 bases, with 10 bases left in between. Germline assignment: CDR1 SGHRS and CDR2 YFSETQ. The CDR3 is 14 residues long. Each donor was a healthy Caucasian. Separately, the same data were catalogued under a study of yellow fever vaccine responses in identical twins.

This clonotype was obtained from a woman under 30 in good health. The chain has TRBV5-1 and TRBJ2-7; no clear D. Input material: CD8+ T cells sorted from blood. CDR3 nucleotide sequence: TGCGCCAGCAGCTTGAAAGCAGTCACCTACGAGCAGTACGTC. Amino acid sequence: CASSLKAVTYEQYV.